This T cell receptor beta chain originates from a study of shared clonotypes between healthy human individuals. Whole-study findings and limits: The generation probabilities recorded for non-shared clonotypes fell below those of clonotypes shared by all four donors.

Regarding this clone: Its antigen is currently unknown.

Splitting of CD4+ cells produced CD45RA+ naive and CD45RA-negative memory subsets. Produced via immunoSEQ multiplex PCR; TCRdb's table is partial and in-frame only. Found here are some 1.4 million clones, roughly 96% of them singletons; the top ten hold 0.95% to 1.5%. The sample was naive CD4+ T cells sorted from blood. Subset denoted: CD45RA+ positively selected. This clonotype was sampled from a young man in good health.

As DNA, the CDR3 is TGTGCCAGCTCACCACCGGACAGGTTTGTGACCCAGTACTTC. Translating gives CASSPPDRFVTQYF. The rearrangement joins TRBV18 to TRBJ2-5, with 7 bases aligning to TRBD1. V shed 0 bases and J 7 bases; nucleotides not matched to a gene: 5. CDR1 is KGHSH and CDR2 is LQKENI in the germline V gene. CDR3 length equals 14 residues.